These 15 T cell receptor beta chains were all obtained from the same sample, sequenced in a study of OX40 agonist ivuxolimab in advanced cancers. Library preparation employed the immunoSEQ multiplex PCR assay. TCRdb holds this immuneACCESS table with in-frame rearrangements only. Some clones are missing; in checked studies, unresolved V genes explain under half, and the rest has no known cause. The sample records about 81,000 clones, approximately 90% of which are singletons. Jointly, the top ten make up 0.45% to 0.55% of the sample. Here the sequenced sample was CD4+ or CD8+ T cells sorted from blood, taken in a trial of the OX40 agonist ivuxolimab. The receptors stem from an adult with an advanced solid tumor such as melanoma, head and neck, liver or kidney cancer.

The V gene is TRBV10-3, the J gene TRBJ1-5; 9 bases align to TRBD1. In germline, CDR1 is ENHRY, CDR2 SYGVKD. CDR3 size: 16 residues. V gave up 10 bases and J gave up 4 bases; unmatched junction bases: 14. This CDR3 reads CATQDRGTFGNQPQHF. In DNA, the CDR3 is TGTGCCACCCAGGACAGGGGTACGTTTGGGAATCAGCCCCAGCATTTT.

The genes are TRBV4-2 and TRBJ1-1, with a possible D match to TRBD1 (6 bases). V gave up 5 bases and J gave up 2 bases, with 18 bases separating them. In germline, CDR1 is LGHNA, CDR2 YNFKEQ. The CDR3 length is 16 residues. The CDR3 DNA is TGTGCCAGCAGCTTGGGTCACGGGGGCCGTAACACTGAAGCTTTCTTT. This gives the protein CASSLGHGGRNTEAFF.

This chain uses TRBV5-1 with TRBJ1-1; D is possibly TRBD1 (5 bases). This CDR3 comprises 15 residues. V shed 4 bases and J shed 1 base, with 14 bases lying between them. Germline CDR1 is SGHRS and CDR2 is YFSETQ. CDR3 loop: CASSPGSGTNTEAFF. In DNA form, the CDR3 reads TGCGCCAGCAGCCCGGGGTCGGGGACGAACACTGAAGCTTTCTTT. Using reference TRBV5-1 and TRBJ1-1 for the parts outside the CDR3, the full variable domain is KAGVTQTPRYLIKTRGQQVTLSCSPISGHRSVSWYQQTPGQGLQFLFEYFSETQRNKGNFPGRFSGRQFSNSRSEMNVSTLELGDSALYLCASSPGSGTNTEAFFGQGTRLTVV.

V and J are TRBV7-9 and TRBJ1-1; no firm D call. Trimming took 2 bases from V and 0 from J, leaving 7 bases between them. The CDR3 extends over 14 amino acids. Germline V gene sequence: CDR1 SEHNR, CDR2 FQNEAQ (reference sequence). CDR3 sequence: CASSLYGMNTEAFF. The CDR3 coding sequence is TGTGCCAGCAGCTTATACGGAATGAACACTGAAGCTTTCTTT.

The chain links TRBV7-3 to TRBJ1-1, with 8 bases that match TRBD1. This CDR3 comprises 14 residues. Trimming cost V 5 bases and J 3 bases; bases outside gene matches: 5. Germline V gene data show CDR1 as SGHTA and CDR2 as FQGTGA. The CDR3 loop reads CASSDRGRDTEAFF. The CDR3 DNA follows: TGTGCCAGCAGCGACAGGGGCAGGGACACTGAAGCTTTCTTT.

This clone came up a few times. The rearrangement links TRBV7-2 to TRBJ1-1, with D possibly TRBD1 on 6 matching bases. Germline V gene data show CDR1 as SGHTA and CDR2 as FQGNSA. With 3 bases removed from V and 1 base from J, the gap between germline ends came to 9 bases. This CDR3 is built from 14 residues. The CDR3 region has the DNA TGTGCCAGCAGCTTTCGAGGGGGGAACACTGAAGCTTTCTTT. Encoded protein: CASSFRGGNTEAFF.

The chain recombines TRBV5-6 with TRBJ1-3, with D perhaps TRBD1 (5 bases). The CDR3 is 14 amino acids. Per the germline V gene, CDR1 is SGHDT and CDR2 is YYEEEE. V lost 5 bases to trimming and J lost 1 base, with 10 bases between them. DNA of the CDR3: TGTGCCAGCAGGACAGCTTCGTCTGGAAACACCATATATTTT. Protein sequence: CASRTASSGNTIYF.

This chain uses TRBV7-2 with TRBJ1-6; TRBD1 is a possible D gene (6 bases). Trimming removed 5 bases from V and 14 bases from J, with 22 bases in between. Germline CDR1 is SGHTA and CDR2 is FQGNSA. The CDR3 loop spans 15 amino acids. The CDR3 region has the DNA TGTGCCAGCAGCCTCGTTTGGGGGGGGGCTTCGGCCCTCCACTTT. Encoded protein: CASSLVWGGASALHF.

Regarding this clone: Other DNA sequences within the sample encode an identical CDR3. Here the CDR3 reads CASSPPSNQPQHF. Here the CDR3 DNA reads TGTGCCAGCTCACCGCCTAGCAATCAGCCCCAGCATTTT. The chain is built from TRBV18 and TRBJ1-5, with unresolved D. Germline loops: CDR1 KGHSH, CDR2 LQKENI. Deletions cut 3 bases from V and 0 bases from J, with 3 bases between. The CDR3 runs 13 residues.

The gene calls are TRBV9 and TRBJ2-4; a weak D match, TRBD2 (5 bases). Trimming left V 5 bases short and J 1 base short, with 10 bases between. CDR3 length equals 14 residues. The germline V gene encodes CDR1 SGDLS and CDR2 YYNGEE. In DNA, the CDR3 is TGTGCCAGCAGTGGCTCGGGGGCCAAAAACATTCAGTACTTC. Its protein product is CASSGSGAKNIQYF. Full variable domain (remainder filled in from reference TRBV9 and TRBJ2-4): DSGVTQTPKHLITATGQRVTLRCSPRSGDLSVYWYQQSLDQGLQFLIQYYNGEERAKGNILERFSAQQFPDLHSELNLSSLELGDSALYFCASSGSGAKNIQYFGAGTRLSVL.

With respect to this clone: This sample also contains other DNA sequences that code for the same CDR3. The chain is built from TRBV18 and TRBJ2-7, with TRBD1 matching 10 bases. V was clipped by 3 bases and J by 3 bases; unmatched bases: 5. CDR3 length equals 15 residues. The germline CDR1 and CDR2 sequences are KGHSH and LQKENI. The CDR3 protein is CASSPSGQGFYEQYF. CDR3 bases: TGTGCCAGCTCACCCTCGGGACAGGGGTTCTACGAGCAGTACTTC.

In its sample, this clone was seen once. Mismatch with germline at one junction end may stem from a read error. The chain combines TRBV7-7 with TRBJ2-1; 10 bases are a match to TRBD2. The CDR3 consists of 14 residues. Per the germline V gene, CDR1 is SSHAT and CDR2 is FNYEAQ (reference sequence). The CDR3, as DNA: TGTGCTAGCAGCCGGAGTAGCGGGGGGAATGAGCAGTTCTTC. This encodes CASSRSSGGNEQFF.

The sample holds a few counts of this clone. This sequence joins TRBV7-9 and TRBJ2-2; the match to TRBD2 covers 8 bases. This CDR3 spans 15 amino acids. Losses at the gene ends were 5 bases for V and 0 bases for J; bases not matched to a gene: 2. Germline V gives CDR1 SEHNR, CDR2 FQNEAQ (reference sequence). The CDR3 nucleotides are TGTGCCAGCAGCCCAGCGGGGGCGAACACCGGGGAGCTGTTTTTT. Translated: CASSPAGANTGELFF.

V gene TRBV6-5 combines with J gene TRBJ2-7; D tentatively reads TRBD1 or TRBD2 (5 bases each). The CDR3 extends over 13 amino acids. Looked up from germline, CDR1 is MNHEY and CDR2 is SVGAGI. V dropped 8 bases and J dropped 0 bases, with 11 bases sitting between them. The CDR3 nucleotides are TGTGCCAGCGTCCCCGGGACCTCCTACGAGCAGTACTTC. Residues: CASVPGTSYEQYF.

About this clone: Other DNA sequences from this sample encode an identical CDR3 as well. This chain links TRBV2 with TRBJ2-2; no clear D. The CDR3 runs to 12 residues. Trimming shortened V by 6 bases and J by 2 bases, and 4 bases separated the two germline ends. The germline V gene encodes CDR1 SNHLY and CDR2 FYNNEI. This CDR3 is CASRINTGELFF. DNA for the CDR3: TGTGCCAGCAGGATTAACACCGGGGAGCTGTTTTTT.